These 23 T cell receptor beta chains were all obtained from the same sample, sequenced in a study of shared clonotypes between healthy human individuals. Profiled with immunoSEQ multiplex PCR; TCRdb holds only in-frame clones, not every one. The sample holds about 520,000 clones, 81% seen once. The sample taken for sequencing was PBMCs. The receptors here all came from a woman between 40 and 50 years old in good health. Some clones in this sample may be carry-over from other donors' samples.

CDR3 protein: CASSLGSRSETQYF. The CDR3, as DNA: TGTGCCAGCAGCTTAGGTTCCCGGTCGGAGACCCAGTACTTC. The V and J genes are TRBV7-8 and TRBJ2-5; D remains ambiguous. Trimming stripped 1 base from V and 5 bases from J, with 11 bases between. The CDR3 has 14 amino acids. Germline V gene lookup returns CDR1 SGHVS and CDR2 FQNEAQ.

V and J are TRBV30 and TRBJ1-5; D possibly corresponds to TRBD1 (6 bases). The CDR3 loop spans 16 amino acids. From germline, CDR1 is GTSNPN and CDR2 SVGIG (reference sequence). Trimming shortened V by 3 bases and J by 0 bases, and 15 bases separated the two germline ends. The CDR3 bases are TGTGCCTGGAGCGGTGGGACAAAATCTAGCAATCAGCCCCAGCATTTT. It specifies CAWSGGTKSSNQPQHF.

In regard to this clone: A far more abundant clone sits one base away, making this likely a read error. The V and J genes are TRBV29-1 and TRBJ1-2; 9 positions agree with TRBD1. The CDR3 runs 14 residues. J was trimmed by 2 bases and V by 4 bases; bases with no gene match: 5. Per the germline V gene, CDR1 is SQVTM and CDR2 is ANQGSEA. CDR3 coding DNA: TGCAGCGTTGGCCGACAGGGGGTGAACTATGGCTACACCTTC. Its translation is CSVGRQGVNYGYTF. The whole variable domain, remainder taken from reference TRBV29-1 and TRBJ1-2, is SAVISQKPSRDICQRGTSLTIQCQVDSQVTMMFWYRQQPGQSLTLIATANQGSEATYESGFVIDKFPISRPNLTFSTLTVSNMSPEDSSIYLCSVGRQGVNYGYTFGSGTRLTVV.

The CDR3 coding sequence is TGTGCCAGCAGCTTTCACCGGGACAGGGCTACTAACTATGGCTACACCTTC. Protein: CASSFHRDRATNYGYTF. The chain combines TRBV5-8 with TRBJ1-2; 9 bases map to TRBD1. V dropped 2 bases and J dropped 0; count of bases not matched to a gene: 8. The CDR3 is 17 amino acids. CDR1 is SGHTS and CDR2 is YDEGEE in the germline V gene.

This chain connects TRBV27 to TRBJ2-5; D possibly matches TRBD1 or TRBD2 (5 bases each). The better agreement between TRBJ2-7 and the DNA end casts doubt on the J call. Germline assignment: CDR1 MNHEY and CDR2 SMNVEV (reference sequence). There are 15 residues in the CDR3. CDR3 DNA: TGTGCCAGCAGTCTTTTGGGACCCCAACCCATCGAGCAGTACTTC. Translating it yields CASSLLGPQPIEQYF.

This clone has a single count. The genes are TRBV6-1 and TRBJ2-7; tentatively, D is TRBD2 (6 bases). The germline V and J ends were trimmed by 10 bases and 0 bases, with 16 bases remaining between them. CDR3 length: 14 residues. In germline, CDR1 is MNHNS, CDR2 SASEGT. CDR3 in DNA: TGTGCCATAGGGACTTCTCTAATCTCCTACGAGCAGTACTTC. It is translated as CAIGTSLISYEQYF.

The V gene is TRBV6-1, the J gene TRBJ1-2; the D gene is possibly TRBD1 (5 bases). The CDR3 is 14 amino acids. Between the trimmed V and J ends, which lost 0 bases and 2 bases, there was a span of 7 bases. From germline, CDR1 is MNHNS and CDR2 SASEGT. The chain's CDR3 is CASSEAWGNYGYTF. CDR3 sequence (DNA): TGTGCCAGCAGTGAAGCGTGGGGGAACTATGGCTACACCTTC.

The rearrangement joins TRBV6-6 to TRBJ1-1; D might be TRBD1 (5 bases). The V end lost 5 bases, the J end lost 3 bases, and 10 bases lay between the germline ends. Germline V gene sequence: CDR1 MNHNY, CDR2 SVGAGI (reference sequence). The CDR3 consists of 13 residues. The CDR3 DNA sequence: TGTGCCAGCAGTGTTGAGGGACACACTGAAGCTTTCTTT. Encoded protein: CASSVEGHTEAFF.

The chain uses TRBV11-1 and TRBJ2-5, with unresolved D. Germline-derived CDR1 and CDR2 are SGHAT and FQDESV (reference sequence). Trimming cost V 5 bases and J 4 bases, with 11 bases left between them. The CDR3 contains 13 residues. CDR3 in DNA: TGTGCCAGCAGCCCCCCCGCGGTAGAGACCCAGTACTTC. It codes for CASSPPAVETQYF.

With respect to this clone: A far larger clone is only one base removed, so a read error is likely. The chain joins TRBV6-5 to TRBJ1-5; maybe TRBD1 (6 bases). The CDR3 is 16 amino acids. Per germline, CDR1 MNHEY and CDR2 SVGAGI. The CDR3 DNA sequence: TGTGCCAGCAGTTACTCGACAGGCTATAGCGATCAGCCCCAGCATTTT. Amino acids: CASSYSTGYSDQPQHF.

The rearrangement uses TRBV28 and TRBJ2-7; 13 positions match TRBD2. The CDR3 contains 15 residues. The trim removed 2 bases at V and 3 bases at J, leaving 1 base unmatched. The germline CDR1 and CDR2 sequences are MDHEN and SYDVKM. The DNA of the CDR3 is TGTGCCAGCAGTTTAAGGACTAGCGGGAGCTACGAGCAGTACTTC. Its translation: CASSLRTSGSYEQYF.

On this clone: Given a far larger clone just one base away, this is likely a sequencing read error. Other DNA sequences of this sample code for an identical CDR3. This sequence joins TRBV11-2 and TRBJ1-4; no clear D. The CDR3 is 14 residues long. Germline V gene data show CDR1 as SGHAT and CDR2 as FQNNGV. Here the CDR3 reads CASSPQPAGEKLFF. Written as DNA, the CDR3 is TGTGCAAGCAGCCCCCAACCGGCGGGGGAAAAACTGTTTTTT.

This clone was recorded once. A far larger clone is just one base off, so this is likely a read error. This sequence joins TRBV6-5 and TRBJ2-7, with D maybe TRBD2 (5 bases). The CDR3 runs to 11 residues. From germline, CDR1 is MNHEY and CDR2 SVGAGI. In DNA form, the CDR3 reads TGTGTCAGCAGTTACCAGCGGATGCAGTACTTC. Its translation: CVSSYQRMQYF.

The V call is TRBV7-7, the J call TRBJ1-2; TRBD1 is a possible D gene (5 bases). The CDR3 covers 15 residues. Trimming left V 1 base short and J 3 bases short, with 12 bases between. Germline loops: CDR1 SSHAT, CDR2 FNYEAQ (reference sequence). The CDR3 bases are TGTGCCAGCAGCTTAGTGGCAGGGCGGGACTATGGCTACACCTTC. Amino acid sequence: CASSLVAGRDYGYTF.

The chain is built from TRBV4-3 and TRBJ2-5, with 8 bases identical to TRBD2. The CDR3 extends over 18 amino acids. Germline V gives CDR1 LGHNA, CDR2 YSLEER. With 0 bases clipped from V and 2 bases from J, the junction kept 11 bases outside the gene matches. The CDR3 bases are TGCGCCAGCAGCCAAGAACCCCCAGCGGGAGCCCAACAAGAGACCCAGTACTTC. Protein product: CASSQEPPAGAQQETQYF.

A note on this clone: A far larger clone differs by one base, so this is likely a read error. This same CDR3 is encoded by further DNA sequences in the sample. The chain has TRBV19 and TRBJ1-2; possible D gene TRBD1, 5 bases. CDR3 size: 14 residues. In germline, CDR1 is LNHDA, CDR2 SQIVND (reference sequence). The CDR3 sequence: CASSTPGLNAHYTF. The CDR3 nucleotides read TGTGCCAGTAGTACCCCGGGACTCAATGCGCACTACACCTTT.

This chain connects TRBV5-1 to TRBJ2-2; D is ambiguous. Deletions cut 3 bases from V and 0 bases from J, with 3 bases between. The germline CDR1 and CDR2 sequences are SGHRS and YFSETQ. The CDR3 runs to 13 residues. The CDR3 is CASSSTNTGELFF. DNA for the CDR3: TGCGCCAGCAGCTCTACGAACACCGGGGAGCTGTTTTTT.

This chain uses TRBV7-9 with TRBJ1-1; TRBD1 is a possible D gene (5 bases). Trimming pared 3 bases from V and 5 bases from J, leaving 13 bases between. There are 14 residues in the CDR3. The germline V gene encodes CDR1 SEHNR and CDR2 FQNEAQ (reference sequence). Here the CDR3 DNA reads TGTGCCAGCAGCTTCCGGGGGGAGGGAACTGAAGCTTTCTTT. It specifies CASSFRGEGTEAFF.

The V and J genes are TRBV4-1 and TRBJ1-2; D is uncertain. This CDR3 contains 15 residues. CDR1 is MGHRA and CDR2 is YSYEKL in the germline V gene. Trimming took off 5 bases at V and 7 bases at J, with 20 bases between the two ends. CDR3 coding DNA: TGCGCCAGCAGCTTCTTTGGCCGAGAGAAGACTGGCTACACCTTC. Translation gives CASSFFGREKTGYTF.

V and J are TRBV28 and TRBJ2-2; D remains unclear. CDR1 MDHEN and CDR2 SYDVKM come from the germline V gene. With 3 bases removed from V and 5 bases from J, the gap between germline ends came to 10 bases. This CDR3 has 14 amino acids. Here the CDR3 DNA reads TGTGCCAGCAGTTTTGTCTTGGGGACCGGGGAGCTGTTTTTT. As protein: CASSFVLGTGELFF.

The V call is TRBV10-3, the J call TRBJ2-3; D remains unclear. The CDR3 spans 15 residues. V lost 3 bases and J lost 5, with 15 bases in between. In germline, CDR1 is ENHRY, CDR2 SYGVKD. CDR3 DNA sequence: TGTGCCATCAGTGATGGGCGTGGAGTGGAAGATACGCAGTATTTT. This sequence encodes CAISDGRGVEDTQYF.

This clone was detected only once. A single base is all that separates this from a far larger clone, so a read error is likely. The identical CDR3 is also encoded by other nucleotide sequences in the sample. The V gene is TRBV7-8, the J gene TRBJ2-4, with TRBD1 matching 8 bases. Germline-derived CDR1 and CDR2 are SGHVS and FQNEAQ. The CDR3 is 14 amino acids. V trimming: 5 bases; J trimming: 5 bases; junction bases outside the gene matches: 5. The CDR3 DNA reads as TGTGCCAGCAGCCCATCGACAGGGGAAAACATTCAGTACTTC. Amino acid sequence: CASSPSTGENIQYF.

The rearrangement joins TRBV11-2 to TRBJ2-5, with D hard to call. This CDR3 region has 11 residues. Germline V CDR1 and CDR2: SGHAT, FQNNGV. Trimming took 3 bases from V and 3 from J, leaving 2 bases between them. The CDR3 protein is CASSFEETQYF. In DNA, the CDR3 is TGTGCCAGCAGCTTTGAAGAGACCCAGTACTTC. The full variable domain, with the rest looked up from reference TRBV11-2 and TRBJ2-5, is EAGVAQSPRYKIIEKRQSVAFWCNPISGHATLYWYQQILGQGPKLLIQFQNNGVVDDSQLPKDRFSAERLKGVDSTLKIQPAKLEDSAVYLCASSFEETQYFGPGTRLLVL.